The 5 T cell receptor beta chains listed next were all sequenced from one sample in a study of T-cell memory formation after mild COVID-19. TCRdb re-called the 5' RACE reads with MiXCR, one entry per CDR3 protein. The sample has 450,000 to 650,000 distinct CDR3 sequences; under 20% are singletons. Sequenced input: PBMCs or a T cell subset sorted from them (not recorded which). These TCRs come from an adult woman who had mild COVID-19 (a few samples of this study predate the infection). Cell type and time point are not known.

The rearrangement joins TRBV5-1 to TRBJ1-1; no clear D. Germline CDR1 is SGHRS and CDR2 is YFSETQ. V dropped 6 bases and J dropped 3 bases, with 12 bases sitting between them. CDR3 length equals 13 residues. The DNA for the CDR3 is TGCGCCAGCACTACATGGGCGCACACTGAAGCTTTCTTT. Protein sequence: CASTTWAHTEAFF.

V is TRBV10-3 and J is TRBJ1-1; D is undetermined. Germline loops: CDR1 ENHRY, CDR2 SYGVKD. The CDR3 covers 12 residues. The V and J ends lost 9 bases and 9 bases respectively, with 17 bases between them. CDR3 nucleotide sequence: TGTGCCATACGAGCGGAGACACGACAAGCTTTCTTT. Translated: CAIRAETRQAFF.

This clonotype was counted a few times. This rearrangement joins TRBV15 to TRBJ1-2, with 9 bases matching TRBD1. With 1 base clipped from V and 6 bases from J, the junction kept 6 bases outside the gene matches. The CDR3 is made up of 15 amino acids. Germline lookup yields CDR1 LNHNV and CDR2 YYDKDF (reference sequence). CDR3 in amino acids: CATSRVPGQGHGYTF. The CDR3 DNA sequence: TGTGCCACCAGCAGAGTCCCGGGACAGGGCCATGGCTACACCTTC.

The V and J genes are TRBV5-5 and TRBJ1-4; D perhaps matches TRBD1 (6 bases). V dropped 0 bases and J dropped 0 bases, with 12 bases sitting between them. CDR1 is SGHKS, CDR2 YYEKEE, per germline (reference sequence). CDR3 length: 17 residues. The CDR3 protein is CASSLERGGATNEKLFF. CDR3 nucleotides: TGTGCCAGCAGCTTGGAAAGGGGGGGCGCAACTAATGAAAAACTGTTTTTT.

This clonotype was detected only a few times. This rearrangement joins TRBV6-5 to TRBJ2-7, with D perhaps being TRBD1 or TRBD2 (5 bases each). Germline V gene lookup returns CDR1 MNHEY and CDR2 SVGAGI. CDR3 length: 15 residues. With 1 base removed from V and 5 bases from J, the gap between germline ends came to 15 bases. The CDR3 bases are TGTGCCAGCAGTTACTATTTGGGACGGGGCGACGAGCAGTACTTC. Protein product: CASSYYLGRGDEQYF.